The TCR beta chain under discussion was sequenced for a study of blood T cell repertoires in COVID-19. As for the study in general: COVID-19 samples collected from the United States, Italy and Spain covered acute and convalescent phases. T cells, B-cell-depleted T cells, or PBMCs provided the cDNA or gDNA that served as material.

Germline V gives CDR1 SGHRS, CDR2 YFSETQ. V was pared by 10 bases and J by 1 base, with 20 bases between. The CDR3 totals 15 residues. Clones were sequenced by immunoSEQ multiplex PCR, and TCRdb holds only the in-frame ones, with some missing. Seen here are about 61,000 clones, around nine tenths observed once, and the top ten hold about 21%. Sequencing was done on a sample of peripheral blood. The J gene is TRBJ1-2, the V gene TRBV5-1, with a possible D match to TRBD1 (5 bases). The origin of this receptor is a woman between 45 and 60 years old with active or convalescent COVID-19. The CDR3 DNA is TGCGCCTCCTCCGGCTGGGGGGATGGTAACTATGGCTACACCTTC. Amino acids: CASSGWGDGNYGYTF. The full variable domain, completed using reference TRBV5-1 and TRBJ1-2, is KAGVTQTPRYLIKTRGQQVTLSCSPISGHRSVSWYQQTPGQGLQFLFEYFSETQRNKGNFPGRFSGRQFSNSRSEMNVSTLELGDSALYLCASSGWGDGNYGYTFGSGTRLTVV.